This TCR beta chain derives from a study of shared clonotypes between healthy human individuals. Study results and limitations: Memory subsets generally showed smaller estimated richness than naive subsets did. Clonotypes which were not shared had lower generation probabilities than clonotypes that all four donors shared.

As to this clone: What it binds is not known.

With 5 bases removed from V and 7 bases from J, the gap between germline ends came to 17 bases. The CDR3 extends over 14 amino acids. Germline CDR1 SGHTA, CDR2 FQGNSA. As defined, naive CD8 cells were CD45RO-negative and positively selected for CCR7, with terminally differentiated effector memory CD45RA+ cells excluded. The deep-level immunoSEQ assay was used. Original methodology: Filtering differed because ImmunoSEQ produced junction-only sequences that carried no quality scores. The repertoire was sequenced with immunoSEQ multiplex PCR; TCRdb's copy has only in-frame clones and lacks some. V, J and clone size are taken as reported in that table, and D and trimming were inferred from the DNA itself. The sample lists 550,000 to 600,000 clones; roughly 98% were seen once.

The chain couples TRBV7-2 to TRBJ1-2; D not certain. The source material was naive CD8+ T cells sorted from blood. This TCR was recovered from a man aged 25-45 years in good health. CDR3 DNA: TGTGCCAGCAGCCCCGAAGGAGGCGATGTTGGCTACACCTTC. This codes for CASSPEGGDVGYTF.